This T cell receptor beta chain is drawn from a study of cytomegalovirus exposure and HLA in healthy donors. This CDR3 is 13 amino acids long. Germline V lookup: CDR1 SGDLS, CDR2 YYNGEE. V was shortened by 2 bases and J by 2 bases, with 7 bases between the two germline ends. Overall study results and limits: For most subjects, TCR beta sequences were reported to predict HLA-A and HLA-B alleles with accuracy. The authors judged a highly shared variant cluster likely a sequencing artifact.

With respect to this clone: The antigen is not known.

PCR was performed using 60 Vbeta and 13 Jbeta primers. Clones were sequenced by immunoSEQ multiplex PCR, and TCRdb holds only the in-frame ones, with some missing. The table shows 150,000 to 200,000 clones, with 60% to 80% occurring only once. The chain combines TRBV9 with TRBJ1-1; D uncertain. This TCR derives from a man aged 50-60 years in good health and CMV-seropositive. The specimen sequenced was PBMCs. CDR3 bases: TGTGCCAGCAGCGTTACAGTTAACACTGAAGCTTTCTTT. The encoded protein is CASSVTVNTEAFF.